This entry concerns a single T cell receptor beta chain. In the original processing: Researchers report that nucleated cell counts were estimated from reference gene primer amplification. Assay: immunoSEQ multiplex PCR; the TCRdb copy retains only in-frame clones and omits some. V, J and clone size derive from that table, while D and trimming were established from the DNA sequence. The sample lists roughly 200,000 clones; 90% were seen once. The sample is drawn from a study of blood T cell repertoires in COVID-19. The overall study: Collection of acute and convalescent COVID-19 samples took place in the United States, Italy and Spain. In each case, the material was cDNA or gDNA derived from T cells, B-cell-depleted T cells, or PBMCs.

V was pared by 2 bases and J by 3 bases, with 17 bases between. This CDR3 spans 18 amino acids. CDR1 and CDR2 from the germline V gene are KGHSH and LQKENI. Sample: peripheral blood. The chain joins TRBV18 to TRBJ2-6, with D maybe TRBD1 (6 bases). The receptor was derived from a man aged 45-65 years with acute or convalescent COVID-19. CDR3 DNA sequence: TGTGCCAGCTCACCATTTAAACAGGGTATAGGTGGGGCCAACGTCCTGACTTTC. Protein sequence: CASSPFKQGIGGANVLTF.